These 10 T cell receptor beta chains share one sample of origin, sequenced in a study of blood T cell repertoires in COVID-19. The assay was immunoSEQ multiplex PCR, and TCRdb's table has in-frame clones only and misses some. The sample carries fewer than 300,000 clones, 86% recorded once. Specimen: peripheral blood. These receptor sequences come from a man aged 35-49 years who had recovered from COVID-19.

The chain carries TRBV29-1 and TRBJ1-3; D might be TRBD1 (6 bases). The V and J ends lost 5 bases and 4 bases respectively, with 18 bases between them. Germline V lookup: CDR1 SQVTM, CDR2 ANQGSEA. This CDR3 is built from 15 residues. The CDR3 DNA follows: TGCAGCGTTTCACAGTTCTCCCAGGGGGGAAACACCATATATTTT. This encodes CSVSQFSQGGNTIYF.

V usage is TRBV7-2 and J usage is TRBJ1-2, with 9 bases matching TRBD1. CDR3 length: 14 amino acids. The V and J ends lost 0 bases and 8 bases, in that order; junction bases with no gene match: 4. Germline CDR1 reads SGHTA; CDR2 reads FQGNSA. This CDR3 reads CASSLAGDRAGYTF. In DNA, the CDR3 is TGTGCCAGCAGCTTAGCGGGGGACAGGGCCGGCTACACCTTC.

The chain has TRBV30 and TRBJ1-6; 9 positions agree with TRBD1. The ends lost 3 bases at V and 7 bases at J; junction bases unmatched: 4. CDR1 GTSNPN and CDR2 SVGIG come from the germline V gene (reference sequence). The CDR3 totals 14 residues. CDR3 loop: CAWSRDRENSPLHF. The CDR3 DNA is TGTGCCTGGAGCCGGGACAGGGAAAATTCACCCCTCCACTTT.

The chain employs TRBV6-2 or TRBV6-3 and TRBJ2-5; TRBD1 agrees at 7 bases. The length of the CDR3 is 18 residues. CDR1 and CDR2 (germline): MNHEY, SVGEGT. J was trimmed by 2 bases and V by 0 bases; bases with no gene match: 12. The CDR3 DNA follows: TGTGCCAGCAGTTACTCGAGGTTCCCGGGACAGAGTCAAGAGACCCAGTACTTC. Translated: CASSYSRFPGQSQETQYF.

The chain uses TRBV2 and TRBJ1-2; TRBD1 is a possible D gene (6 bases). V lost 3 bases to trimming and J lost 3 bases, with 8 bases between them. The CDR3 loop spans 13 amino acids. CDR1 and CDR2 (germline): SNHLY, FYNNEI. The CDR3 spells CASSDSGDYGYTF. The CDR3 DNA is TGTGCCAGCAGTGACTCAGGGGACTATGGCTACACCTTC. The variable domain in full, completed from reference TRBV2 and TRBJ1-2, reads EPEVTQTPSHQVTQMGQEVILRCVPISNHLYFYWYRQILGQKVEFLVSFYNNEISEKSEIFDDQFSVERPDGSNFTLKIRSTKLEDSAMYFCASSDSGDYGYTFGSGTRLTVV.

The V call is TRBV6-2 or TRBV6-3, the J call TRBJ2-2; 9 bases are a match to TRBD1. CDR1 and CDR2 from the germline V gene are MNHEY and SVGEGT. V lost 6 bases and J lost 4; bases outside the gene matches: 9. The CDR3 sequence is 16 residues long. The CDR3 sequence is CASSTNRGQGTGELFF. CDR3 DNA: TGTGCCAGCAGCACCAACAGGGGGCAGGGCACCGGGGAGCTGTTTTTT.

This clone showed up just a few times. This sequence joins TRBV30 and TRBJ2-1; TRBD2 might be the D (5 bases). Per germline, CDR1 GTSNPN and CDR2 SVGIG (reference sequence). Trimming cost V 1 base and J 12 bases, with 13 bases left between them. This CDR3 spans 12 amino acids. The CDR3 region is CAWSGPRVGQFF. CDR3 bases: TGTGCCTGGAGTGGCCCGCGGGTGGGGCAGTTCTTC.

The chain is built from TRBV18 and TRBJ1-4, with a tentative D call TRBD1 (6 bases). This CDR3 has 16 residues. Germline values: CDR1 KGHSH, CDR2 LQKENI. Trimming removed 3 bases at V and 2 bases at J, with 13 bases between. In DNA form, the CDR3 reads TGTGCCAGCTCACCCACCACAGGGACCACTAATGAAAAACTGTTTTTT. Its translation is CASSPTTGTTNEKLFF.

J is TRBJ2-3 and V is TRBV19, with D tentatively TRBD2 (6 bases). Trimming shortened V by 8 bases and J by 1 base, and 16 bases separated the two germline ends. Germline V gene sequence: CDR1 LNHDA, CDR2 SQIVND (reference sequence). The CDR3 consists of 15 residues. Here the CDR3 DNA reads TGTGCCAGTTCCTGGGCAGGGACTGGCACAGATACGCAGTATTTT. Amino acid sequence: CASSWAGTGTDTQYF.

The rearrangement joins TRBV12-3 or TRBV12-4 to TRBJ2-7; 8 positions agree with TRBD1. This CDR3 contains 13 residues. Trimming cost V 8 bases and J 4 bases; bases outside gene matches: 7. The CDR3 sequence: CASGGQGAYEQYF. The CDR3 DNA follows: TGTGCCAGCGGCGGGCAGGGGGCGTACGAGCAGTACTTC.